The present T cell receptor (beta chain) was sequenced within a study of blood T cell repertoires in COVID-19. Study-level background: COVID-19 samples, acute and convalescent, were from the United States, Italy and Spain.

Allocation to cohorts depended on clinical history reported by the participants. Individuals in the exposed group had encountered a COVID-19 case within 2 weeks preceding study entry. Original handling: Amplification with reference gene primers provided the estimates of nucleated cell counts. The repertoire was sequenced with immunoSEQ multiplex PCR; TCRdb's copy has only in-frame clones and lacks some. D and trimming come from the DNA, and the V and J calls and clone size come from that table. The sample yields some 340,000 clones, more than 90% seen once. The clonotype was recovered from a woman younger than 45 who had been exposed to COVID-19. Sample: PBMCs or T cells enriched from blood (not recorded which).

The CDR3 loop reads CASSYGHVNTGELFF. CDR3 nucleotides: TGCGCCAGCAGCTACGGACACGTGAACACCGGGGAGCTGTTTTTT. The V call is TRBV5-1, the J call TRBJ2-2; TRBD1 is a possible D gene (5 bases). The CDR3 runs 15 residues. Looked up from germline, CDR1 is SGHRS and CDR2 is YFSETQ. The V gene lost 3 bases and the J gene lost 1 base, with 10 bases spanning the gap.